A single sample gave rise to the 13 T cell receptor beta chains below, sequenced in a study of T cell repertoires in cytomegalovirus infection. TCRdb passed the reads through MiXCR, listing each CDR3 protein once. The data show under 350,000 distinct CDR3 sequences, with over 7.5% seen just once and over 3.5% held by the top ten. The sequencing input was PBMCs. The receptors originated from a human donor in good health (CMV status not recorded). Some clones in this sample may be carry-over from other donors' samples.

This clonotype was found a few times. The chain joins TRBV6-2 or TRBV6-3 to TRBJ2-5; perhaps TRBD2 as D (6 bases). Trimming removed 5 bases from V and 5 bases from J, with 21 bases in between. This CDR3 region has 16 residues. Per the germline V gene, CDR1 is MNHEY and CDR2 is SVGEGT. The CDR3: CASSPARDGWEETQYF. The CDR3 coding sequence is TGTGCCAGCAGTCCGGCGCGGGACGGGTGGGAGGAGACCCAGTACTTC.

This clonotype was detected many times. The V and J genes are TRBV19 and TRBJ1-2; D uncertain. The CDR3 has 12 residues. V was trimmed by 5 bases and J by 6 bases, leaving 10 bases between them. CDR1 is LNHDA, CDR2 SQIVND, per germline (reference sequence). In DNA, the CDR3 is TGTGCCAGTAGTCCTGACCGGGATGGCTACACCTTC. As protein: CASSPDRDGYTF.

This clonotype was detected only a few times. The genes are TRBV25-1 and TRBJ2-7; 12 nucleotides align to TRBD1. The CDR3 runs to 14 residues. J lost 6 bases, V lost 4 bases, and 4 bases had no gene match. CDR1 MGHDK and CDR2 SYGVNS come from the germline V gene. CDR3 region: CASSGGTGGFEQYF. The CDR3 DNA is TGTGCCAGCAGTGGAGGGACAGGGGGCTTCGAGCAGTACTTC.

The rearrangement uses TRBV7-2 and TRBJ1-6; D uncertain. The CDR3 spans 13 residues. Trimming shortened V by 4 bases and J by 11 bases, and 12 bases separated the two germline ends. Looked up from germline, CDR1 is SGHTA and CDR2 is FQGNSA. CDR3 nucleotide sequence: TGTGCCAGCAGCTCGGACCCGAACGCACCCCTCCACTTT. As protein: CASSSDPNAPLHF.

A remark on this clonotype: Since a much larger clone is just one base distant, this may be a read error. This CDR3 is CASSVSSRHTNTQYF. For the CDR3, the DNA is TGTGCAAGCAGCGTCTCTTCGAGACACACAAATACGCAGTATTTT. The V gene is TRBV7-1, the J gene TRBJ2-3; no clear D. TRBV7-1 is marked as an open reading frame, function uncertain. This CDR3 has 15 amino acids.

The chain employs TRBV18 and TRBJ1-2; D is possibly TRBD1 (5 bases). CDR1 KGHSH and CDR2 LQKENI come from the germline V gene. The CDR3 totals 12 residues. The V end lost 2 bases, the J end lost 7 bases, and 8 bases lay between the germline ends. CDR3 coding DNA: TGTGCCAGCTCACCAGAGACAGTTGGCTACACCTTC. It codes for CASSPETVGYTF. Filled out from reference TRBV18 and TRBJ1-2, the complete variable domain reads NAGVMQNPRHLVRRRGQEARLRCSPMKGHSHVYWYRQLPEEGLKFMVYLQKENIIDESGMPKERFSAEFPKEGPSILRIQQVVRGDSAAYFCASSPETVGYTFGSGTRLTVV.

This clonotype was found a few times. The chain joins TRBV19 to TRBJ1-5; TRBD1 matches at 8 bases. Looked up from germline, CDR1 is LNHDA and CDR2 is SQIVND (reference sequence). This CDR3 has 16 residues. V shed 4 bases and J 3 bases; nucleotides not matched to a gene: 8. This CDR3 is CASSTLTGALNQPQHF. The DNA of the CDR3 is TGTGCCAGTAGTACCTTGACAGGGGCCCTCAATCAGCCCCAGCATTTT.

In this sample, this clonotype turned up a few times. This sequence joins TRBV2 and TRBJ1-5; no reliable D call. The germline V gene encodes CDR1 SNHLY and CDR2 FYNNEI. The CDR3 covers 14 residues. V lost 4 bases and J 3 bases, leaving 10 bases between the germline ends. The CDR3 spells CASSVGRYNQPQHF. The CDR3 DNA reads TGTGCCAGCAGTGTAGGCAGGTACAATCAGCCCCAGCATTTT.

This clonotype was seen more than once but under ten times. This chain uses TRBV20-1 with TRBJ1-5; possibly TRBD1 for D (6 bases). The CDR3 loop spans 12 amino acids. Trimming removed 2 bases at V and 7 bases at J, with 9 bases between. Per germline, CDR1 DFQATT and CDR2 SNEGSKA (reference sequence). The chain's CDR3 is CSARPDRQPQHF. The CDR3 DNA is TGCAGTGCTAGACCAGACAGGCAGCCCCAGCATTTT.

This clonotype has ten or more counts. CDR3 loop: CSASRGNSNQPQHF. Written as DNA, the CDR3 is TGCAGTGCTAGTAGGGGAAATAGCAATCAGCCCCAGCATTTT. J is TRBJ1-5 and V is TRBV20-1; D is perhaps TRBD1 (5 bases). CDR1 DFQATT and CDR2 SNEGSKA come from the germline V gene (reference sequence). This CDR3 has 14 residues. Trimming removed 3 bases from V and 0 bases from J, with 9 bases in between.

This clonotype was observed a handful of times. The chain joins TRBV7-2 to TRBJ2-5; D tentatively fits TRBD1 or TRBD2 (6 bases each). V was cut by 5 bases and J by 5 bases, with 21 bases left in between. Germline V lookup: CDR1 SGHTA, CDR2 FQGNSA. This CDR3 spans 16 amino acids. The CDR3 bases are TGTGCCAGCAGCCCCGGAGCCTTCTTAGGGGGGGAGACCCAGTACTTC. The encoded protein is CASSPGAFLGGETQYF.

This clonotype was counted ten times or more. The CDR3 spells CASSPPGGNTGELFF. The CDR3 DNA reads TGTGCCAGCAGTCCTCCGGGGGGAAACACCGGGGAGCTGTTTTTT. The rearrangement links TRBV6-1 to TRBJ2-2; 7 bases line up with TRBD2. The CDR3 sequence is 15 residues long. The trim removed 5 bases at V and 2 bases at J, leaving 5 bases unmatched. Germline V gene data show CDR1 as MNHNS and CDR2 as SASEGT.

This clonotype was counted many times. The rearrangement uses TRBV7-3 and TRBJ2-3; 9 nucleotides agree with TRBD1. The ends lost 5 bases at V and 4 bases at J; junction bases unmatched: 7. The CDR3 is 15 residues long. Germline V gives CDR1 SGHTA, CDR2 FQGTGA. The CDR3 bases are TGTGCCAGCAGCCCGACCGGGACAGGGTCAGATACGCAGTATTTT. It specifies CASSPTGTGSDTQYF.